This T cell receptor beta chain comes out of a study of long-term antiretroviral therapy in people with HIV (dated by TCRdb to between 2021 and 2022). Describing the broader study: The earliest samples were collected roughly a decade before the 2015 WHO recommendation for immediate ART, at a time when ART was usually postponed until CD4 counts fell. Whether ART initiation and durable HIV suppression were associated with changes in peripheral blood TRB repertoire composition and diversity was tested in a retrospective serial study. A total of roughly 200 cryopreserved PBMC samples came from 25 to 30 adults with confirmed HIV infection and were collected serially over a mean of roughly six years (range 1-12). About 35% of the 30 participants with HIV were female. No cross-contamination during QIAcube processing was shown when test extractions of a monoclonal T-cell line were performed alongside 25 to 35 polyclonal samples. Study-level results and caveats: HIV repertoires had narrower CDR3 length ranges than controls, and the network structure suggested an antigen-experienced repertoire that shifted only slightly toward naive after ART. Owing to limited PBMC availability, only the TCR beta chain was sequenced, without alpha chain pairing. The samples were dated from the mid-2000s to the late 2010s, and the ART regimens that were used may be less effective than current ART regimens. The repertoire was dominated across all time points by expanded TRB clones identified before ART initiation, although this dominance was seen to fluctuate and to decrease in many PLHIV after ART. Unsorted PBMC were profiled instead of sorted CD4+ and CD8+ T cells because pre-ART samples had limited cell numbers. Starting ART was linked to a significant rise in TRB diversity, yet even with long-term ART the diversity remained significantly lower than in transplant donor controls. Inferences about post-ART repertoire changes were limited because no data were available on ART adherence, viral resistance or therapy changes.

Inclusion was restricted to participants for whom at least one PBMC sample before ART initiation and at least two post-ART samples were available. Every participant with HIV received treatment in the United States of America. Before DNA extraction, cryopreserved samples of 1-10 million PBMC were thawed and washed. At the time of the earliest PBMC sample, participants with HIV were aged between roughly 20 and 60 years. Per participant, PBMC samples came from 1-4 timepoints prior to ART initiation and 2-8 timepoints following ART initiation, for a median of 7 samples. For every participant, serial HIV viral load, CD4+ T-cell count, ART history and demographic data were obtained. A Qiagen kit on a QIAcube was used to extract genomic DNA from unsorted PBMC, with samples processed in batches of 12. V is reduced by 6 bases and J by 5 bases, leaving a spacing of 14 bases between them. The CDR3, cysteine through phenylalanine, is 14 amino acids long. Here the CDR3 DNA is all that survives: 42 bases in frame from base 1. In the germline V gene (reference sequence), CDR1 corresponds to LNHDA and CDR2 to SQIVND.

Comment on this clone: It has no known antigen specificity. No base-level quality is on record; no much larger clone is a single base apart.

The immunoSEQ hsTCRB v3.0 assay was used at survey level resolution to sequence the TRB variable region. TRB sequencing targeted a depth of about 35,000-55,000 T-cell genomes per sample. Pooled TRB libraries were sequenced on an Illumina MiSeq with a v3 150-cycle kit. As for how the authors treated the data: Repertoire analysis ran in R within a reproducible Nextflow workflow covering QC, data transformation and analysis. Custom analyses were implemented in LymphoSeq2, an R package for AIRR-Seq data exploration. A few samples that yielded fewer than 5000 total TRB sequences were excluded, so that approximately 170 HIV repertoires were analyzed. Among the 180 to 200 HIV repertoires that were kept, some 60 were collected before ART initiation and some 130 were collected after ART initiation. Each repertoire was downsampled to 5000 TRB nucleotide sequences, and summary statistics were averaged across 100 downsampling iterations. Only TRB sequences with CDR3 regions of at least seven amino acids were retained for analysis. Diversity was assessed using a clonality score derived from Shannon entropy and using the Gini coefficient. In the repertoire networks, any two of the top 5000 CDR3 amino acid sequences were connected whenever the two sequences differed by an edit distance of one. For TRB CDR3 amino acid sequences, antigen specificity groups and MHC restriction were predicted with GLIPH2. To flag known CMV, EBV, HIV or tissue antigen associations, CDR3 amino acid sequences were matched against VDJdb and McPAS-TCR. Pre-ART, post-ART and control groups were compared with Wilcoxon signed-rank tests and Holm-Bonferroni correction. TCRdb carries this immuneACCESS record with in-frame sequences only. Its versions omit some clonotypes, under half of them owing to an unresolved V gene in the studies checked, with the rest unexplained. That table supplies the V and J calls and clone size; D and trimming were determined from the DNA. This sample gives 20,000 to 30,000 clones in total; over 70% of them show up just once. Roughly 16% of the sample is held by the ten biggest clonotypes.

Sample: unsorted PBMCs, taken approximately 4.3 years after starting antiretroviral therapy. This TCR derives from a man between 25 and 39 years old with HIV. The receptor chain draws on TRBV19 and TRBJ2-4; TRBD1 is a weak D gene call, 5 bases matching. In nucleotide form, the sequence is TGTGCCAGTAGCGACAGTCCTCCCCAAAACATTCAGTACTTC. Translated, this gives CASSDSPPQNIQYF.